These 30 T cell receptor beta chains share one sample of origin, sequenced in a study of blood T cells in healthy people across ages. The use of a sample-barcoded 5' primer and a J-beta primer mix characterized a second PCR of about 7 to 12 cycles. TCRdb redid the calling of the 5' RACE reads with MiXCR, one entry per CDR3 protein. The sample has roughly 1,500,000 distinct CDR3 sequences, 30% to 40% seen once. The specimen was blood. The receptors come from a woman in her twenties or thirties in good health.

This clonotype appeared a few times. The rearrangement joins TRBV29-1 to TRBJ2-7; the D gene is possibly TRBD1 (6 bases). The germline V gene has CDR1 SQVTM and CDR2 ANQGSEA. V dropped 6 bases and J dropped 4 bases, with 25 bases sitting between them. The CDR3 extends over 16 amino acids. CDR3 in amino acids: CSVVAPQKGHYYEQYF. DNA for the CDR3: TGCAGCGTGGTGGCGCCCCAAAAGGGACATTATTACGAGCAGTACTTC.

This clonotype was seen a few times. The chain joins TRBV6-1 to TRBJ1-4; D is undetermined. Germline V CDR1 and CDR2: MNHNS, SASEGT. The CDR3 contains 10 residues. V was shortened by 3 bases and J by 8 bases, with 1 base between the two germline ends. CDR3 region: CASSEEKLFF. The CDR3 region has the DNA TGTGCCAGCAGTGAGGAAAAACTGTTTTTT.

This clonotype came up once. The chain uses TRBV28 and TRBJ2-1, with 7 bases that match TRBD1. V dropped 3 bases and J dropped 13; count of bases not matched to a gene: 9. CDR1 and CDR2 (germline): MDHEN, SYDVKM. This CDR3 comprises 13 residues. The CDR3 loop reads CASSFRFGTEQFF. The CDR3 DNA reads as TGTGCCAGCAGTTTTCGTTTCGGGACAGAACAGTTCTTC.

The chain links TRBV29-1 to TRBJ2-1; TRBD2 might be the D (7 bases). The CDR3 has 15 residues. Looked up from germline, CDR1 is SQVTM and CDR2 is ANQGSEA. V lost 7 bases and J lost 0, with 16 bases in between. This CDR3 is CSAGRGASSYNEQFF. As DNA, the CDR3 is TGCAGCGCTGGCCGGGGGGCGAGCTCCTACAATGAGCAGTTCTTC.

This clonotype was seen a few times. A junction end diverges from the germline sequence, so it may reflect a read error. J is TRBJ1-2 and V is TRBV12-3 or TRBV12-4, with 7 bases aligning to TRBD1. The CDR3 length is 15 residues. The DNA of the CDR3 is TGTGCCAGCAACATTCGGGCGACAGGGAGCTATGGCCACACCTTC. It is translated as CASNIRATGSYGHTF.

The table lists this clonotype with a few counts. This chain joins TRBV6-2 or TRBV6-3 and TRBJ1-2; D remains unclear. Trimming removed 7 bases from V and 4 bases from J, with 16 bases in between. CDR1 and CDR2 from the germline V gene are MNHEY and SVGEGT. This CDR3 comprises 14 residues. Written as DNA, the CDR3 is TGTGCCAGCAAACGGCCAGGCCAATCCTATGGCTACACCTTC. It is translated as CASKRPGQSYGYTF.

This clonotype was detected only a few times. The V call is TRBV3-1, the J call TRBJ2-3, with D perhaps assigned TRBD1 or TRBD2 (5 bases each). The V and J ends lost 2 bases and 2 bases respectively, with 17 bases between them. CDR1 LGHDT and CDR2 YNNKEL come from the germline V gene (reference sequence). The CDR3 runs to 17 residues. This CDR3 reads CASSQQESGLYTDTQYF. CDR3 bases: TGTGCCAGCAGCCAACAGGAGTCGGGGCTCTACACAGATACGCAGTATTTT.

The J gene is TRBJ1-2, the V gene TRBV11-1; the D gene is possibly TRBD1 (6 bases). Germline-derived CDR1 and CDR2 are SGHAT and FQDESV (reference sequence). The CDR3 has 14 residues. Trimming removed 5 bases at V and 4 bases at J, with 14 bases between. The CDR3 is CASSQDGQSYGYTF. CDR3 sequence (DNA): TGTGCCAGCAGCCAGGACGGACAGAGCTATGGCTACACCTTC.

The table lists this clonotype with a few counts. The genes are TRBV3-1 and TRBJ2-4; the match to TRBD2 covers 8 bases. With V trimmed by 1 base and J by 3 bases, 20 bases remained unmatched. The CDR3 totals 21 residues. CDR1 and CDR2 from the germline V gene are LGHDT and YNNKEL (reference sequence). The CDR3 nucleotides read TGTGCCAGCAGCCAAGGTCCCCGATCAGCGGGAGCTTTTTTAGGCAAAAACATTCAGTACTTC. This encodes CASSQGPRSAGAFLGKNIQYF.

The chain is built from TRBV7-9 and TRBJ2-5; TRBD1 matches 9 bases. The CDR3 totals 15 residues. The junction had 4 bases not matched to a gene; V was cut back by 5 bases and J by 0 bases. Germline V CDR1 and CDR2: SEHNR, FQNEAQ (reference sequence). The CDR3 region has the DNA TGTGCCAGCAGCCTACAGGGGGCAAACCAAGAGACCCAGTACTTC. Translating gives CASSLQGANQETQYF. Variable domain in full (rest from reference TRBV7-9 and TRBJ2-5): DTGVSQNPRHKITKRGQNVTFRCDPISEHNRLYWYRQTLGQGPEFLTYFQNEAQLEKSRLLSDRFSAERPKGSFSTLEIQRTEQGDSAMYLCASSLQGANQETQYFGPGTRLLVL.

This clonotype has just a few counts. The chain employs TRBV6-6 and TRBJ1-5; D uncertain. Trimming took 4 bases from V and 7 from J, leaving 17 bases between them. The CDR3 totals 15 residues. The germline V gene has CDR1 MNHNY and CDR2 SVGAGI (reference sequence). The CDR3: CASSSINRQRQPQHF. Here the CDR3 DNA reads TGTGCCAGCAGTTCCATAAATCGACAACGGCAGCCCCAGCATTTT.

The chain has TRBV20-1 and TRBJ2-1, with TRBD1 matching 7 bases. CDR3 length: 14 residues. CDR1 and CDR2 from the germline V gene are DFQATT and SNEGSKA (reference sequence). J lost 4 bases, V lost 6 bases, and 9 bases had no gene match. The DNA of the CDR3 is TGCAGTGCCCGGGGACAGTCCCTTTACAATGAGCAGTTCTTC. Amino acids: CSARGQSLYNEQFF.

This clonotype was picked up a small number of times. The chain employs TRBV2 and TRBJ2-5; D might be TRBD2 (6 bases). The V end lost 9 bases, the J end lost 5 bases, and 13 bases lay between the germline ends. CDR1 SNHLY and CDR2 FYNNEI come from the germline V gene. The CDR3 has 12 amino acids. The CDR3 here is CASRLGRETQYF. For the CDR3, the DNA is TGTGCCAGTAGACTAGGGCGGGAGACCCAGTACTTC.

This clonotype was seen only a few times. The chain links TRBV14 to TRBJ1-2; D perhaps matches TRBD1 (5 bases). Germline lookup yields CDR1 SGHDN and CDR2 FVKESK. This CDR3 is built from 15 residues. Trimming took off 4 bases at V and 0 bases at J, with 12 bases between the two ends. The CDR3 loop reads CASSRIQGANYGYTF. In DNA, the CDR3 is TGTGCCAGCAGCCGAATCCAGGGTGCTAACTATGGCTACACCTTC.

The table lists this clonotype with a few counts. The J gene is TRBJ2-7, the V gene TRBV3-1; D perhaps matches TRBD1 (6 bases). The CDR3 runs to 16 residues. Germline V gene sequence: CDR1 LGHDT, CDR2 YNNKEL (reference sequence). V gave up 4 bases and J gave up 0 bases, with 16 bases separating them. In DNA form, the CDR3 reads TGTGCCAGCAGCCTCACAGGGATCGGCCTCTCCTACGAGCAGTACTTC. Residues: CASSLTGIGLSYEQYF.

This chain connects TRBV20-1 to TRBJ2-7; tentatively, D is TRBD2 (5 bases). Trimming cost V 2 bases and J 4 bases, with 12 bases left between them. The CDR3 consists of 13 residues. CDR1 is DFQATT and CDR2 is SNEGSKA in the germline V gene (reference sequence). CDR3 region: CSARQRDPYEQYF. In nucleotides, the CDR3 is TGCAGTGCTAGACAGAGGGATCCATACGAGCAGTACTTC.

CDR3 protein: CASSLRLRGMTGNSPLHF. In nucleotides, the CDR3 is TGTGCCAGCAGTCTCCGATTGAGGGGTATGACGGGTAATTCACCCCTCCACTTT. The V and J genes are TRBV27 and TRBJ1-6, with D perhaps matching TRBD1 (5 bases). CDR1 and CDR2 from the germline V gene are MNHEY and SMNVEV (reference sequence). The CDR3 covers 18 residues. V shed 5 bases and J shed 6 bases, with 23 bases lying between them.

The chain employs TRBV29-1 and TRBJ1-2; D gene ambiguous. The germline V gene has CDR1 SQVTM and CDR2 ANQGSEA. V was shortened by 7 bases and J by 8 bases, with 17 bases between the two germline ends. The CDR3 totals 12 residues. Here the CDR3 reads CSGQVRGRGYTF. As DNA, the CDR3 is TGCAGCGGGCAGGTGAGAGGGCGAGGCTACACCTTC.

This clonotype was counted a few times. J is TRBJ2-1 and V is TRBV12-3 or TRBV12-4; D is unclear. Trimming removed 5 bases from V and 2 bases from J, with 13 bases in between. The CDR3 runs 15 residues. CDR3 bases: TGTGCCAGCAGTACTCTAGATTTTACCTACAATGAGCAGTTCTTC. It yields the protein CASSTLDFTYNEQFF.

Only a few counts were recorded for this clonotype. The rearrangement links TRBV5-1 to TRBJ2-3; TRBD2 agrees at 9 bases. Germline V CDR1 and CDR2: SGHRS, YFSETQ. CDR3 length equals 14 residues. Trimming at V came to 1 base and at J to 6 bases, leaving 3 bases not matched to a gene. The DNA for the CDR3 is TGCGCCAGCAGCTTGCAGCGGGGGGTGGATACGCAGTATTTT. Translated: CASSLQRGVDTQYF. The whole variable domain, filled in from reference TRBV5-1 and TRBJ2-3, reads KAGVTQTPRYLIKTRGQQVTLSCSPISGHRSVSWYQQTPGQGLQFLFEYFSETQRNKGNFPGRFSGRQFSNSRSEMNVSTLELGDSALYLCASSLQRGVDTQYFGPGTRLTVL.

This clonotype was detected a few times. CDR3 DNA sequence: TGTGCCTGGAGTGCCGGGACAGGGGGCCTACGGGGCTACACCTTC. Amino acid sequence: CAWSAGTGGLRGYTF. The J gene is TRBJ1-2, the V gene TRBV30; 12 positions match TRBD1. The CDR3 totals 15 residues. With 1 base clipped from V and 8 bases from J, the junction kept 8 bases outside the gene matches. The V gene's germline CDR1 is GTSNPN and CDR2 SVGIG (reference sequence).

V usage is TRBV5-1 and J usage is TRBJ2-5, with D perhaps matching TRBD1 (5 bases). The DNA end is more similar to TRBJ2-7, so the J call may be wrong. CDR3 length: 16 residues. Germline V gene lookup returns CDR1 SGHRS and CDR2 YFSETQ. The CDR3 bases are TGCGCCAGCAGCCCAAAGGAGAAGGGGCACGGAAACGAGCAGTACTTC. It encodes CASSPKEKGHGNEQYF.

The chain recombines TRBV2 with TRBJ2-7; tentatively, D is TRBD2 (6 bases). CDR3 length: 12 amino acids. Per the germline V gene, CDR1 is SNHLY and CDR2 is FYNNEI. Trimming shortened V by 5 bases and J by 6 bases, and 11 bases separated the two germline ends. CDR3 region: CASSTDGGEQYF. The DNA of the CDR3 is TGTGCCAGCAGTACTGACGGGGGCGAGCAGTACTTC.

The V call is TRBV3-1, the J call TRBJ2-7, with D perhaps matching TRBD2 (5 bases). The CDR3 spans 14 residues. With 1 base removed from V and 3 bases from J, the gap between germline ends came to 10 bases. Germline-derived CDR1 and CDR2 are LGHDT and YNNKEL (reference sequence). CDR3 coding DNA: TGTGCCAGCAGCCAAGCGGGAATCATCTACGAGCAGTACTTC. Encoded protein: CASSQAGIIYEQYF.

This clonotype was seen a handful of times. Written as DNA, the CDR3 is TGTGCCAGCAGTTTATCAGCGAGCCAAGAGACCCAGTACTTC. Its protein is CASSLSASQETQYF. The chain recombines TRBV27 with TRBJ2-5; D is unresolved. The germline V gene encodes CDR1 MNHEY and CDR2 SMNVEV (reference sequence). The CDR3 spans 14 residues. The V gene lost 0 bases and the J gene lost 1 base, with 6 bases spanning the gap.

This clonotype was observed a few times. The V and J genes are TRBV7-2 and TRBJ2-1; 11 positions agree with TRBD2. This CDR3 contains 15 residues. Germline V gene lookup returns CDR1 SGHTA and CDR2 FQGNSA. Trimming at V came to 3 bases and at J to 7 bases, leaving 5 bases not matched to a gene. The CDR3 nucleotides are TGTACCAGCAGCTTTAGCGGGGGGGCTGGAAATGAGCAGTTCTTC. Residues: CTSSFSGGAGNEQFF.

This clonotype was detected ten times or more. J is TRBJ2-5 and V is TRBV4-1; D not certain. The CDR3 is 15 residues long. V shed 4 bases and J shed 4 bases, with 16 bases lying between them. Germline assignment: CDR1 MGHRA and CDR2 YSYEKL. The CDR3 here is CASSPTILTTETQYF. In DNA, the CDR3 is TGCGCCAGCAGCCCGACGATTTTAACGACAGAGACCCAGTACTTC.

The chain has TRBV7-6 and TRBJ2-2; possibly TRBD2 for D (5 bases). Germline V gives CDR1 SGHVS, CDR2 FNYEAQ. Trimming took off 2 bases at V and 3 bases at J, with 7 bases between the two ends. This CDR3 is built from 14 residues. CDR3 in amino acids: CASSLRTYTGELFF. CDR3 DNA: TGTGCCAGCAGCTTAAGGACTTACACCGGGGAGCTGTTTTTT.

The sample holds a few counts of this clonotype. The V gene is TRBV9, the J gene TRBJ1-1, with 10 bases aligning to TRBD1. This CDR3 contains 15 residues. Trimming removed 3 bases from V and 5 bases from J; junction bases left unmatched: 7. Germline loops: CDR1 SGDLS, CDR2 YYNGEE. The CDR3 DNA follows: TGTGCCAGCAGCGCTGGGACAGGGGACGGGACTGAAGCTTTCTTT. Its translation: CASSAGTGDGTEAFF. Full variable domain (outside the CDR3, taken from reference TRBV9 and TRBJ1-1): DSGVTQTPKHLITATGQRVTLRCSPRSGDLSVYWYQQSLDQGLQFLIQYYNGEERAKGNILERFSAQQFPDLHSELNLSSLELGDSALYFCASSAGTGDGTEAFFGQGTRLTVV.

This clonotype was found many times. The V and J genes are TRBV20-1 and TRBJ2-3, with 7 nucleotides matching TRBD2. V was pared by 6 bases and J by 2 bases, with 8 bases of the junction left unmatched. This CDR3 is 14 amino acids long. Germline V gives CDR1 DFQATT, CDR2 SNEGSKA (reference sequence). CDR3 in amino acids: CSAPGTKTTDTQYF. The CDR3 nucleotides read TGCAGTGCCCCCGGGACTAAAACCACAGATACGCAGTATTTT.